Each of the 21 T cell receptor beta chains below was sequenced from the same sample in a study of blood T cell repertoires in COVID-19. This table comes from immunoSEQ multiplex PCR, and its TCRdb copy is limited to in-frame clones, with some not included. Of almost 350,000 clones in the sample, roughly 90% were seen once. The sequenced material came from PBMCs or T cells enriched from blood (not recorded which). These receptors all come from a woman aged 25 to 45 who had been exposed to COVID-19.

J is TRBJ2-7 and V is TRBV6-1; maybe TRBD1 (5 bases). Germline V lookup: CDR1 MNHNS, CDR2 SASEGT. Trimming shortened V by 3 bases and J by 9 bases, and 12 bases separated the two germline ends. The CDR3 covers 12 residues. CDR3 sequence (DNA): TGTGCCAGCAGTGAGGCGTTTAGGGGGCAGTACTTC. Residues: CASSEAFRGQYF.

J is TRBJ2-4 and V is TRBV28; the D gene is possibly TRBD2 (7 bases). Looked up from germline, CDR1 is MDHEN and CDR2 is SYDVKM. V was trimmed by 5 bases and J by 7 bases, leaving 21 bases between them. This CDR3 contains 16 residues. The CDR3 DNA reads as TGTGCCAGCAGTGGGGCTTTTGGGGGGGCTTTGAACATTCAGTACTTC. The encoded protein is CASSGAFGGALNIQYF.

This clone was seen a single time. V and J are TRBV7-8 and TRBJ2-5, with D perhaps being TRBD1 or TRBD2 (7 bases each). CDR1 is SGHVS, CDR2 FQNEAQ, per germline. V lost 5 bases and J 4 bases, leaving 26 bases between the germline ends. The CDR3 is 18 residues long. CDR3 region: CASSRGGGRVSPGETQYF. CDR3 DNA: TGTGCCAGCAGCCGAGGGGGCGGGAGAGTGTCCCCGGGAGAGACCCAGTACTTC.

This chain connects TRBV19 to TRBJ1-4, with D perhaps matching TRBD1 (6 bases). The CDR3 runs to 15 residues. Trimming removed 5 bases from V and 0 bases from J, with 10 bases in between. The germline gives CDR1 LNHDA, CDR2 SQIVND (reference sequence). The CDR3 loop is CASSVGAATNEKLFF. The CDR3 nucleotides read TGTGCCAGTAGTGTGGGGGCTGCAACTAATGAAAAACTGTTTTTT.

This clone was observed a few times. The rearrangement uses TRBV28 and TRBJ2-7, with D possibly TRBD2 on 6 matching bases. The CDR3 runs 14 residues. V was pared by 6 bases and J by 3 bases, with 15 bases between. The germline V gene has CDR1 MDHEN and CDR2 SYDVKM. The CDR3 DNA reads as TGTGCCAGCAGGGCCGGGACTTTCCACTACGAGCAGTACTTC. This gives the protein CASRAGTFHYEQYF.

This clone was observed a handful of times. CDR3 region: CASSQERGARVSTEAFF. The CDR3 DNA follows: TGTGCCAGCAGCCAAGAGCGGGGGGCGAGGGTCAGCACTGAAGCTTTCTTT. The chain links TRBV3-1 (or the pseudogene TRBV3-2) to TRBJ1-1, with a tentative D call TRBD1 (6 bases). CDR3 size: 17 residues. Germline-derived CDR1 and CDR2 are LGHDT and YNNKEL (reference sequence). V lost 0 bases, J lost 4 bases, and 18 bases lay in between.

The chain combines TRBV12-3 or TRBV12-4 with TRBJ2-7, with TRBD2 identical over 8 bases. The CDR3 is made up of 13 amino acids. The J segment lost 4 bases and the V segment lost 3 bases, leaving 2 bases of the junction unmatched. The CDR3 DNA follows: TGTGCCAGCAGTTTGGGACTAGATTACGAGCAGTACTTC. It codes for CASSLGLDYEQYF.

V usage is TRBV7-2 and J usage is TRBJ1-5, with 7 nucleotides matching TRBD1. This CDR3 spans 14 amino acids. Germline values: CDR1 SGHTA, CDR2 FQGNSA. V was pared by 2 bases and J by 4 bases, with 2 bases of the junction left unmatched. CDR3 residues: CASSLNRGNQPQHF. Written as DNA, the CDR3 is TGTGCCAGCAGCTTAAACAGGGGAAATCAGCCCCAGCATTTT. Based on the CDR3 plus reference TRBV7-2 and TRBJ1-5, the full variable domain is GAGVSQSPSNKVTEKGKDVELRCDPISGHTALYWYRQSLGQGLEFLIYFQGNSAPDKSGLPSDRFSAERTGGSVSTLTIQRTQQEDSAVYLCASSLNRGNQPQHFGDGTRLSIL.

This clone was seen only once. The DNA for the CDR3 is TGTGCCAGCAGCCCGGGGAGGGGCGAGCAGTACTTC. Protein sequence: CASSPGRGEQYF. The chain carries TRBV9 and TRBJ2-7, with TRBD2 matching 7 bases. V trimming: 4 bases; J trimming: 6 bases; junction bases outside the gene matches: 4. The CDR3 is made up of 12 amino acids. The germline V gene has CDR1 SGDLS and CDR2 YYNGEE.

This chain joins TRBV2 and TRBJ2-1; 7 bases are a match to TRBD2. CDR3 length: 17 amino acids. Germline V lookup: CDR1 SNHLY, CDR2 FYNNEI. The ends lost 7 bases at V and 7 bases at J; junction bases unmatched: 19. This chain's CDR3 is CASIRDMAGVGGNEQFF. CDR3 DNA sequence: TGTGCCAGCATTAGAGACATGGCGGGAGTTGGGGGGAATGAGCAGTTCTTC.

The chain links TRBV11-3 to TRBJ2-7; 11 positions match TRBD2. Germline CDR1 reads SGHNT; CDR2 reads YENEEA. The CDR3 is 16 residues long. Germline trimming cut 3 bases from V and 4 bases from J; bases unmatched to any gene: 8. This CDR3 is CASSFSGTSGTYEQYF. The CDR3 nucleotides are TGTGCCAGCAGCTTTTCCGGGACTAGCGGAACATACGAGCAGTACTTC.

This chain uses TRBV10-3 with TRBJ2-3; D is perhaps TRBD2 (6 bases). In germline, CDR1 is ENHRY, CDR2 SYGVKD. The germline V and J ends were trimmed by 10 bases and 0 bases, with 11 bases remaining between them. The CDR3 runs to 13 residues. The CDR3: CATRGTSTDTQYF. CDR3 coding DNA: TGTGCCACCCGCGGGACTAGCACAGATACGCAGTATTTT.

DNA of the CDR3: TGTGCCTGGAGTAGGTTGCCCGAGGGGGCAGATAATGAAAAACTGTTTTTT. Residues: CAWSRLPEGADNEKLFF. The chain links TRBV30 to TRBJ1-4; 7 nucleotides agree with TRBD1. Germline-derived CDR1 and CDR2 are GTSNPN and SVGIG (reference sequence). The CDR3 is made up of 17 amino acids. Trimming at V came to 2 bases and at J to 4 bases, leaving 13 bases not matched to a gene.

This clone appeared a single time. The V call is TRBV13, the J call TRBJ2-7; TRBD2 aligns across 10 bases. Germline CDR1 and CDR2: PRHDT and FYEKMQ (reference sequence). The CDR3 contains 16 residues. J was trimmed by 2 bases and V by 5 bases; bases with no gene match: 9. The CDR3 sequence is CASSPPPGLAPYEQYF. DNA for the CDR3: TGTGCCAGCAGCCCACCCCCGGGACTAGCGCCCTACGAGCAGTACTTC.

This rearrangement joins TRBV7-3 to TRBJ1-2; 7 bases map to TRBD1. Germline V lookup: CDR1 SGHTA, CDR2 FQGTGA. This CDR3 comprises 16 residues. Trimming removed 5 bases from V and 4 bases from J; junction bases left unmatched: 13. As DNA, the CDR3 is TGTGCCAGCAGCCCCGGGACAGCCAGTTCCCCCTATGGCTACACCTTC. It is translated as CASSPGTASSPYGYTF.

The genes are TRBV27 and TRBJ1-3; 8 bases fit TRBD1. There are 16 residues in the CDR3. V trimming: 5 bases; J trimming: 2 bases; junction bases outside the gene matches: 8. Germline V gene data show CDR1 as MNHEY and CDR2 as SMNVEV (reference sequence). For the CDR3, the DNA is TGTGCCAGCAGTCCTTCTGGGACAGGTCCTGGAAACACCATATATTTT. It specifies CASSPSGTGPGNTIYF.

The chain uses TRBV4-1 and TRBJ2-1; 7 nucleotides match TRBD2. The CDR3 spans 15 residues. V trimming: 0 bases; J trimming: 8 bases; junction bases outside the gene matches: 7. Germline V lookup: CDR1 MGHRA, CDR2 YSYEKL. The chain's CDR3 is CASSQDMARGDEQFF. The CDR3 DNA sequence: TGCGCCAGCAGCCAAGATATGGCTCGGGGGGATGAGCAGTTCTTC.

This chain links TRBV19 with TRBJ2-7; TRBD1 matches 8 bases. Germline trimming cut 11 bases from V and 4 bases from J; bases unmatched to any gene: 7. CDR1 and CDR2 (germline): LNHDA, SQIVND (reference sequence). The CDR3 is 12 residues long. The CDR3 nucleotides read TGTGCCCGAAAACAGGGGGTTTACGAGCAGTACTTC. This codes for CARKQGVYEQYF.

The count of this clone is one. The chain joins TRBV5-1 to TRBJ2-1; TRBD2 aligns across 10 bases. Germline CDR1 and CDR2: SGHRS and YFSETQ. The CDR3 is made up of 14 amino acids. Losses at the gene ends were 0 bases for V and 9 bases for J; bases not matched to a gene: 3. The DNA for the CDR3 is TGCGCCAGCAGCTTGGTCCTAGCGGGAGCTGAGCAGTTCTTC. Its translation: CASSLVLAGAEQFF.

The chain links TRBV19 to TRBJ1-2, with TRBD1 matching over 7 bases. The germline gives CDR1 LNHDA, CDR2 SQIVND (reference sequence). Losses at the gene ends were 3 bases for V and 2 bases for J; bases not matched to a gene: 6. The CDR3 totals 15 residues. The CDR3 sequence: CASSILPGQNYGYTF. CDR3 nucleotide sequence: TGTGCCAGTAGTATTCTACCGGGACAGAACTATGGCTACACCTTC.

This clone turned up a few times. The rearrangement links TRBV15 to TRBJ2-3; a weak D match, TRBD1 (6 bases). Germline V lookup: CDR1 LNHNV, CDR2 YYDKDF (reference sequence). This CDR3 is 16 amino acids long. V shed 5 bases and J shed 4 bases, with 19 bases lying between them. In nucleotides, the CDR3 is TGTGCCACCAGCGTTGCTCGGGGACAAGGCGCAGATACGCAGTATTTT. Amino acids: CATSVARGQGADTQYF.